Given below is one TCR beta chain in context. Antigen: not known. Ahead of thyroid surgery, no patient had received treatment of any kind. This specimen belongs to a study of metastatic and nonmetastatic thyroid tumors. About the study: The study looked at repertoires side by side in blood and in tumor or nodule tissue from malignant and benign thyroid patients. General observations from the study: A significant increase in TCR beta diversity was reportedly seen in malignant thyroid tumors relative to benign nodules, in blood and tumor.

Authors' analysis steps: Building a distant-metastasis classifier for papillary thyroid cancer drew on CDR3 differences across clinicopathological groups. TCRdb reprocessed the PCR reads via MiXCR. TCRdb's processing, not the authors' own work, is the source of the V and J calls. The sample records around 20,000 clones, about 10% being singletons. V lost 6 bases, J lost 4 bases, and 3 bases lay in between. Looked up from germline, CDR1 is MNHEY and CDR2 is SMNVEV (reference sequence). This CDR3 is built from 11 residues. The sequence was collected from a female donor with papillary thyroid cancer or a benign thyroid nodule (not recorded which). Some clones in this sample may be carry-over from other donors' samples. Specimen: blood. This chain uses TRBV27 with TRBJ2-2, with no clear D. The DNA of the CDR3 is TGTGCCAGCAGATCCACCGGGGAGCTGTTTTTT. This codes for CASRSTGELFF.